Below, 14 T cell receptor beta chains from the same sample are listed, as sequenced in a study of blood T cells in healthy people across ages. A J-beta primer mix and a sample-barcoded 5' primer were used in a second PCR of about 7 to 12 cycles. TCRdb itself ran the 5' RACE reads through MiXCR, one entry per CDR3 protein. The data hold 1.5 million to 2 million distinct CDR3 sequences, with around 48% observed a single time. The sample comprised blood. These receptors were taken from a woman between 40 and 55 years old in good health.

The chain combines TRBV4-1 with TRBJ2-1; maybe TRBD2 (6 bases). Between the trimmed V and J ends, which lost 1 base and 2 bases, there was a span of 12 bases. Germline V lookup: CDR1 MGHRA, CDR2 YSYEKL. This CDR3 contains 16 residues. The CDR3 DNA sequence: TGCGCCAGCAGCCAAGTCCCGGGGGTAACCTACAATGAGCAGTTCTTC. It codes for CASSQVPGVTYNEQFF.

The J gene is TRBJ2-3, the V gene TRBV3-1, with 7 positions matching TRBD2. Trimming took 1 base from V and 5 from J; bases not matched to a gene: 6. There are 15 residues in the CDR3. Germline values: CDR1 LGHDT, CDR2 YNNKEL (reference sequence). The CDR3 coding sequence is TGTGCCAGCAGCCAAGTCAGACCGGGGGGAGATACGCAGTATTTT. This encodes CASSQVRPGGDTQYF.

This clonotype was detected once. The chain links TRBV7-9 to TRBJ1-5; no firm D call. This CDR3 spans 15 amino acids. The germline V and J ends were trimmed by 4 bases and 2 bases, with 12 bases remaining between them. Germline V gives CDR1 SEHNR, CDR2 FQNEAQ (reference sequence). CDR3 residues: CASSSTSMGNQPQHF. For the CDR3, the DNA is TGTGCCAGCAGCTCGACATCCATGGGCAATCAGCCCCAGCATTTT.

The chain employs TRBV6-1 and TRBJ2-5; perhaps TRBD1 as D (5 bases). The assigned J gene may be wrong: the sequence end matches TRBJ2-4 better. The CDR3 has 16 residues. Germline CDR1 and CDR2: MNHNS and SASEGT. The CDR3 region is CASSPRVGVTKNIQYF. The CDR3, as DNA: TGTGCCAGCAGTCCAAGGGTAGGGGTAACCAAAAACATTCAGTACTTC.

The chain uses TRBV7-3 and TRBJ2-1, with 9 bases aligning to TRBD1. V trimming: 0 bases; J trimming: 6 bases; junction bases outside the gene matches: 3. The CDR3 has 15 amino acids. Per the germline V gene, CDR1 is SGHTA and CDR2 is FQGTGA. The CDR3: CASSLTGQGGNEQFF. DNA of the CDR3: TGTGCCAGCAGCTTAACGGGACAGGGTGGCAATGAGCAGTTCTTC.

The chain links TRBV4-3 to TRBJ2-3; maybe TRBD1 (6 bases). V lost 0 bases to trimming and J lost 0 bases, with 10 bases between them. This CDR3 contains 16 residues. Germline V gene data show CDR1 as LGHNA and CDR2 as YSLEER. CDR3 sequence: CASSQDRTASTDTQYF. The CDR3 DNA sequence: TGCGCCAGCAGCCAAGATAGGACAGCTAGCACAGATACGCAGTATTTT.

In its sample, this clonotype was seen once. The V call is TRBV7-9, the J call TRBJ2-7; perhaps D is TRBD1 or TRBD2 (5 bases each). The J call may be incorrect, as the DNA end agrees better with TRBJ2-5. CDR1 is SEHNR and CDR2 is FQNEAQ in the germline V gene (reference sequence). There are 14 residues in the CDR3. The CDR3 nucleotides are TGTGCCAGCAGCCCAGGGACGGTGGCAGAGACCCAGTACTTC. Protein: CASSPGTVAETQYF.

The chain combines TRBV29-1 with TRBJ2-5; tentatively, D is TRBD1 (6 bases). There are 15 residues in the CDR3. Germline V gene sequence: CDR1 SQVTM, CDR2 ANQGSEA. V lost 7 bases and J 2 bases, leaving 20 bases between the germline ends. The CDR3 DNA is TGCAGCGCCCGCCTACAGGGAAACCCGCAAGAGACCCAGTACTTC. Translation gives CSARLQGNPQETQYF.

This chain uses TRBV28 with TRBJ2-1; 10 bases align to TRBD2. The germline V gene encodes CDR1 MDHEN and CDR2 SYDVKM. The CDR3 totals 13 residues. The ends lost 4 bases at V and 12 bases at J; junction bases unmatched: 6. This CDR3 is CASSSASGGGQFF. The CDR3 DNA reads as TGTGCCAGCAGTTCCGCTAGCGGGGGTGGGCAGTTCTTC.

V and J are TRBV6-6 and TRBJ2-1; 9 positions match TRBD2. The CDR3 is 15 amino acids. After removal of 8 bases from V and 1 base from J, the junction contained 6 bases not matched to a gene. Germline values: CDR1 MNHNY, CDR2 SVGAGI (reference sequence). The DNA of the CDR3 is TGTGCCAGCGGGGCTAGCGGGGCTTCCTACAATGAGCAGTTCTTC. It translates to CASGASGASYNEQFF.

J is TRBJ1-6 and V is TRBV24-1; no clear D gene. CDR1 KGHDR and CDR2 SFDVKD come from the germline V gene. Trimming took 4 bases from V and 6 from J, leaving 9 bases between them. The CDR3 has 14 residues. The DNA of the CDR3 is TGTGCCACCAGTGACCCCGGACCTAATTCACCCCTCCACTTT. Translated, it gives CATSDPGPNSPLHF.

V usage is TRBV2 and J usage is TRBJ2-5; TRBD1 or TRBD2 may be the D gene (5 bases each). The CDR3 is made up of 18 amino acids. Per germline, CDR1 SNHLY and CDR2 FYNNEI. V lost 8 bases and J 11 bases, leaving 36 bases between the germline ends. The CDR3 DNA reads as TGTGCCAGCGCGCCGTGGGACCTGTCAAAGGGGAACGCCTATGAGCAGTACTTC. Encoded protein: CASAPWDLSKGNAYEQYF.

The V and J genes are TRBV25-1 and TRBJ2-5, with D possibly being TRBD1 (5 bases). The DNA matches TRBJ2-7 better at its end, which makes the J call doubtful. Per the germline V gene, CDR1 is MGHDK and CDR2 is SYGVNS. This CDR3 is built from 15 residues. The CDR3 sequence is CASSDRGFGSDEQYF. Here the CDR3 DNA reads TGTGCCAGCAGTGATAGGGGATTCGGTTCGGACGAGCAGTACTTC.

CDR3 region: CSAHTGPTSYGYTF. In nucleotides, the CDR3 is TGCAGTGCGCACACAGGGCCCACTAGCTATGGCTACACCTTC. The chain joins TRBV20-1 to TRBJ1-2; the D gene is possibly TRBD1 (6 bases). Germline assignment: CDR1 DFQATT and CDR2 SNEGSKA (reference sequence). V lost 6 bases and J 4 bases, leaving 18 bases between the germline ends. The CDR3 is 14 amino acids.